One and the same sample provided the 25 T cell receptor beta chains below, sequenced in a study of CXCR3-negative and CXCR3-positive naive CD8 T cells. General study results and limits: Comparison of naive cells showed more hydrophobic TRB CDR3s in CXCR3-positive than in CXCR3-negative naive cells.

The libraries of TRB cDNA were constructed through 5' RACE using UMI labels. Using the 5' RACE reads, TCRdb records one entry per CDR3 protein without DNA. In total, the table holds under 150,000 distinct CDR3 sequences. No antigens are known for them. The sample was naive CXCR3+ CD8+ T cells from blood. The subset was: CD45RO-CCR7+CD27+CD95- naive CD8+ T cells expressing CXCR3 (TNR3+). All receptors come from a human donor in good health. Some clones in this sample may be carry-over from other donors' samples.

The CDR3 region is CASTRDSIYNEQFF. This chain links TRBV28 with TRBJ2-1; TCRdb proposes TRBD2, but this gene call is untestable without DNA. The CDR3 is made up of 14 amino acids. CDR1 is MDHEN and CDR2 is SYDVKM in the germline V gene.

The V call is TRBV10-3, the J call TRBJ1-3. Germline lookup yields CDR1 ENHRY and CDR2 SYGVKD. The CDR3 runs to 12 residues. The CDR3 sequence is CASGNSGNTIYF.

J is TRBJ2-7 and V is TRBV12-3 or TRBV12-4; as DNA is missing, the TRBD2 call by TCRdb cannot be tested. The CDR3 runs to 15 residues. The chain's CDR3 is CASSFMREGSYEQYF.

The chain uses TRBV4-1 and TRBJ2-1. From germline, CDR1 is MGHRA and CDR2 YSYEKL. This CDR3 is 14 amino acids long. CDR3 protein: CASSLQGPNNEQFF.

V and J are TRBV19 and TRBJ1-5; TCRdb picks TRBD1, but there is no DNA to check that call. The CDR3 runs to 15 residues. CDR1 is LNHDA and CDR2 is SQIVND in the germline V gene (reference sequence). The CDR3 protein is CASSYGTASNQPQHF.

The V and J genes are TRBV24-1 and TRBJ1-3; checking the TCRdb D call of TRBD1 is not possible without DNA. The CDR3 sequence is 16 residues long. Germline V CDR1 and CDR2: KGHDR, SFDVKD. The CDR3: CATSDFRGDAGNTIYF.

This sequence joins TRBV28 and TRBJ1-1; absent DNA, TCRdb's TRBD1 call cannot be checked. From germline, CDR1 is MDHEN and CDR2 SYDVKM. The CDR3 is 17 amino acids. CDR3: CASSFPPRDSMNTEAFF.

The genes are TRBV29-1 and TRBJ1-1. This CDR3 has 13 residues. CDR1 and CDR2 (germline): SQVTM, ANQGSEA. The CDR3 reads CSVDEAGNTEAFF.

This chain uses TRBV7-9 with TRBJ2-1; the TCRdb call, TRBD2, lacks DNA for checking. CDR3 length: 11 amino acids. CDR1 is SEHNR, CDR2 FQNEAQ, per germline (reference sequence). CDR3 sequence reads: CASRRADEQFF.

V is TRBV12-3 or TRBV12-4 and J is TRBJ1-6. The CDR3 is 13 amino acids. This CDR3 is CASSSGRYSPLHF.

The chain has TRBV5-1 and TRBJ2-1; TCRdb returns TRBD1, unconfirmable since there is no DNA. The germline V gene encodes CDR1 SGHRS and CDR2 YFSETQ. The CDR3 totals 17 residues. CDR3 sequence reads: CASSLRGGQVYYNEQFF. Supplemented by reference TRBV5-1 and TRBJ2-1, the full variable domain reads KAGVTQTPRYLIKTRGQQVTLSCSPISGHRSVSWYQQTPGQGLQFLFEYFSETQRNKGNFPGRFSGRQFSNSRSEMNVSTLELGDSALYLCASSLRGGQVYYNEQFFGPGTRLTVL.

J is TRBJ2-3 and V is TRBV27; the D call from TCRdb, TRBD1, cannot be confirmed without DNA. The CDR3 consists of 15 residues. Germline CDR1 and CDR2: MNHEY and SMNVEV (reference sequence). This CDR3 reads CASKMDRDFPDTQYF.

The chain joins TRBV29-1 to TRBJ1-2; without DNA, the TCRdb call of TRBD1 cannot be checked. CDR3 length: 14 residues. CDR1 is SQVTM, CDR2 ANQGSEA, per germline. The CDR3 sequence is CSVVGQGALYGYTF.

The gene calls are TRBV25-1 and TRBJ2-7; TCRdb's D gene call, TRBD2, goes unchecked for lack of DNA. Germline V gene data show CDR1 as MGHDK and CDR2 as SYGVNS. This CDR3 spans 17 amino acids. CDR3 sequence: CASSTLGEREGSYEQYF.

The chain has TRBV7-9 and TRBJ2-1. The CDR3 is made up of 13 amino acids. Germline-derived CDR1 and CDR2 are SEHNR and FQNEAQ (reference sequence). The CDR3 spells CASGGGAYNEQFF.

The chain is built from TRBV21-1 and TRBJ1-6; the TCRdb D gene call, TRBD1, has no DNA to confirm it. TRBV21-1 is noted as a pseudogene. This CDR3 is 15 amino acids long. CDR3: CASSTEDSCGSPLHF.

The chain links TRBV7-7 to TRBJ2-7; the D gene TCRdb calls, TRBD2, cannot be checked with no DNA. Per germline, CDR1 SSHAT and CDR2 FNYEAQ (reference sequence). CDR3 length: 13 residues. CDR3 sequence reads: CASSLRADYEQYF.

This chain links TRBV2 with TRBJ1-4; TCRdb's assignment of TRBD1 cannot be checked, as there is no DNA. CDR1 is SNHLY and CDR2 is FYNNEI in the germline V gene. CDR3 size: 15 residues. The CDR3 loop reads CASSDTRATNEKLFF.

This CDR3 is CASSFYTQGETQYF. The chain uses TRBV6-6 and TRBJ2-5; TCRdb selects TRBD1, and the lack of DNA leaves this call unchecked. The V gene's germline CDR1 is MNHNY and CDR2 SVGAGI (reference sequence). This CDR3 contains 14 residues.

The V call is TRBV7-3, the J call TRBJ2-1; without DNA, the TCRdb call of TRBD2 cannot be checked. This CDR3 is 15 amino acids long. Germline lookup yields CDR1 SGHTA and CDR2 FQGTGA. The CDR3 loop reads CASSKTSGGYNEQFF.

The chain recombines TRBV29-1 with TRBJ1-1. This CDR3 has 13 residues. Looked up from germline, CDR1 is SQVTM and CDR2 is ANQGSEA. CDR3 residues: CSAGGQSNTEAFF.

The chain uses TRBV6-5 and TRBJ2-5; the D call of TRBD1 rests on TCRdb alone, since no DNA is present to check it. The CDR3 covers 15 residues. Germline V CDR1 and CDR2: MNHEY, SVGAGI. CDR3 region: CASIHVGGPQETQYF.

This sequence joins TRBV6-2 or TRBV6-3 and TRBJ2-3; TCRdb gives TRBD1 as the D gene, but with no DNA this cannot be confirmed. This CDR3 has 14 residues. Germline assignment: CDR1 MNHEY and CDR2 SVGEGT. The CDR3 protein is CASSRGLATDTQYF.

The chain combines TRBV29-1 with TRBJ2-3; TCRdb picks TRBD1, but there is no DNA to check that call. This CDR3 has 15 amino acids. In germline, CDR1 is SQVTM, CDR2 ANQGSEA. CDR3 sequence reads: CSVEGQDPSTDTQYF.

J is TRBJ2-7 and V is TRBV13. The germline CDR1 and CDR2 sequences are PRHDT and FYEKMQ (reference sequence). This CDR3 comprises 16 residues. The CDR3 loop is CASSGRFGDGRYEQYF.